The 21 T cell receptor beta chains given below trace back to one sample, sequenced in a study of regulatory T cells in long-lasting Graves disease. With iRepertoire HTBI primers and Arm-PCR of CDR3 regions, TCR beta libraries were built. TCRdb used MiXCR to reprocess the multiplex PCR reads, holding one entry per CDR3 protein. Of under 500,000 distinct CDR3 sequences listed, more than 20% are singletons. Indicated time point: persistent/refractory GD, antithyroid drugs over 5 years with positive TRAb. Following extraction of RNA from PBMCs, that RNA was used to make the TCR library. The specimen comprised peripheral blood mononuclear cells (PBMCs), sampled when the disease was refractory, from a patient treated with antithyroid drugs. The receptors here all came from a female donor with Graves disease.

In regard to this clonotype: This may stem from a read error, because a much larger clone lies one nucleotide away. The CDR3, as DNA: TGTGCCTGGGGTGTCCGGACAGGGTGGGGCTACACCTTC. As protein: CAWGVRTGWGYTF. This chain uses TRBV30 with TRBJ1-2; 8 bases match TRBD1. CDR1 is GTSNPN, CDR2 SVGIG, per germline (reference sequence). CDR3 size: 13 residues. Drawing the rest from reference TRBV30 and TRBJ1-2, the complete variable domain is SQTIHQWPATLVQPVGSPLSLECTVEGTSNPNLYWYRQAAGRGLQLLFYSVGIGQISSEVPQNLSASRPQDRQFILSSKKLLLSDSGFYLCAWGVRTGWGYTFGSGTRLTVV.

The chain is built from TRBV16 and TRBJ1-5; D uncertain. CDR3 length equals 15 residues. Germline V lookup: CDR1 KGHSY, CDR2 FQNENV. Trimming took off 0 bases at V and 6 bases at J, with 12 bases between the two ends. Written as DNA, the CDR3 is TGTGCCAGCAGCCAATCGGAAAGGGTGGGTCAGCCCCAGCATTTT. This codes for CASSQSERVGQPQHF.

This clonotype has at least ten counts. The chain combines TRBV16 with TRBJ1-2; 7 bases map to TRBD1. The CDR3 consists of 16 residues. Per the germline V gene, CDR1 is KGHSY and CDR2 is FQNENV. V lost 1 base, J lost 5 bases, and 10 bases stayed unmatched. The CDR3 sequence: CASSQYADREAYGYTF. Here the CDR3 DNA reads TGTGCCAGCAGCCAATACGCAGACAGGGAGGCTTATGGCTACACCTTC. The full variable domain, with the rest looked up from reference TRBV16 and TRBJ1-2, is GEEVAQTPKHLVRGEGQKAKLYCAPIKGHSYVFWYQQVLKNEFKFLISFQNENVFDETGMPKERFSAKCLPNSPCSLEIQATKLEDSAVYFCASSQYADREAYGYTFGSGTRLTVV.

This clonotype was counted only a few times. The V and J genes are TRBV28 and TRBJ2-7, with TRBD2 identical over 7 bases. V dropped 8 bases and J dropped 6; count of bases not matched to a gene: 13. The V gene's germline CDR1 is MDHEN and CDR2 SYDVKM. CDR3 size: 14 residues. CDR3 region: CASDWAGESSEQYF. CDR3 sequence (DNA): TGTGCCAGCGACTGGGCGGGAGAGTCAAGCGAGCAGTACTTC.

This clonotype was observed many times. The chain uses TRBV12-3 or TRBV12-4 and TRBJ1-3; no clear D gene. The V gene lost 6 bases and the J gene lost 4 bases, with 13 bases spanning the gap. The CDR3 covers 14 residues. The CDR3 DNA sequence: TGTGCCAGCAGCTCCGAAGGGAGAGGAAACACCATATATTTT. Protein product: CASSSEGRGNTIYF.

This clonotype was counted between two and nine times. V gene TRBV10-1 combines with J gene TRBJ1-1, with TRBD1 matching 8 bases. From germline, CDR1 is WNHNN and CDR2 SYGVQD (reference sequence). V gave up 0 bases and J gave up 4 bases; unmatched junction bases: 4. This CDR3 region has 15 residues. The chain's CDR3 is CASSESAGGFTEAFF. For the CDR3, the DNA is TGCGCCAGCAGTGAGTCGGCAGGGGGCTTCACTGAAGCTTTCTTT.

This clonotype has ten or more counts. The chain links TRBV24-1 to TRBJ1-5, with D perhaps matching TRBD1 (5 bases). Germline CDR1 and CDR2: KGHDR and SFDVKD. The CDR3 runs 14 residues. V was pared by 3 bases and J by 4 bases, with 9 bases between. DNA for the CDR3: TGTGCCACCAGTGATCATGGGACTAATCAGCCCCAGCATTTT. Its protein product is CATSDHGTNQPQHF.

The chain couples TRBV2 to TRBJ2-7, with D tentatively TRBD2 (5 bases). Germline loops: CDR1 SNHLY, CDR2 FYNNEI. The CDR3 sequence is 13 residues long. Trimming left V 1 base short and J 4 bases short, with 8 bases between. The CDR3 nucleotides are TGTGCCAGCAGTGAAGTACGGGGATACGAGCAGTACTTC. This codes for CASSEVRGYEQYF.

This clonotype showed up many times. The chain is built from TRBV11-2 and TRBJ2-7, with 9 bases matching TRBD2. Trimming took 2 bases from V and 3 from J; bases not matched to a gene: 2. This CDR3 is 14 amino acids long. Germline V CDR1 and CDR2: SGHAT, FQNNGV. CDR3: CASSLQLAGYEQYF. The CDR3 coding sequence is TGTGCCAGCAGCTTACAACTAGCGGGCTACGAGCAGTACTTC.

This clonotype was recorded at least ten times. V gene TRBV2 combines with J gene TRBJ1-2; 8 bases match TRBD1. The CDR3 spans 14 residues. The junction had 4 bases not matched to a gene; V was cut back by 2 bases and J by 5 bases. CDR1 is SNHLY, CDR2 FYNNEI, per germline. In nucleotides, the CDR3 is TGTGCCAGCAGTGAAAGACAGGGGATTTATGGCTACACCTTC. Translated: CASSERQGIYGYTF.

This clonotype was found a few times. This sequence joins TRBV4-2 and TRBJ2-7; 15 bases match TRBD2. The CDR3 is made up of 17 amino acids. V trimming: 4 bases; J trimming: 3 bases; junction bases outside the gene matches: 7. The germline gives CDR1 LGHNA, CDR2 YNFKEQ. This CDR3 reads CASSRTSGRASDYEQYF. The DNA of the CDR3 is TGTGCCAGCAGCCGGACTAGCGGGAGGGCCTCGGACTACGAGCAGTACTTC.

Only a few counts were recorded for this clonotype. The chain couples TRBV30 to TRBJ1-3, with TRBD1 as a possible D gene (5 bases). Trimming stripped 0 bases from V and 4 bases from J, with 10 bases between. This CDR3 spans 14 amino acids. Per the germline V gene, CDR1 is GTSNPN and CDR2 is SVGIG (reference sequence). The CDR3 sequence is CAWSVRTRGNTIYF. In nucleotides, the CDR3 is TGTGCCTGGAGTGTGCGGACAAGAGGAAACACCATATATTTT.

In this sample, this clonotype turned up many times. V usage is TRBV15 and J usage is TRBJ2-7; 10 nucleotides line up with TRBD1. Germline V CDR1 and CDR2: LNHNV, YYDKDF (reference sequence). The CDR3 has 15 amino acids. The junction had 5 bases not matched to a gene; V was cut back by 4 bases and J by 2 bases. DNA of the CDR3: TGTGCCACCAGCATGGGGGGACAGGGGACCTACGAGCAGTACTTC. This codes for CATSMGGQGTYEQYF.

The gene calls are TRBV11-2 and TRBJ1-3, with D maybe TRBD1 (5 bases). V was shortened by 0 bases and J by 1 base, with 7 bases between the two germline ends. Germline CDR1 reads SGHAT; CDR2 reads FQNNGV. The CDR3 loop spans 15 amino acids. The CDR3 region has the DNA TGTGCCAGCAGCTTAGATCGGGGGTCTGGAAACACCATATATTTT. Residues: CASSLDRGSGNTIYF.

This clonotype showed up just a few times. The rearrangement joins TRBV20-1 to TRBJ2-2; perhaps TRBD2 as D (7 bases). Germline V gives CDR1 DFQATT, CDR2 SNEGSKA (reference sequence). The ends were cut back, 5 bases at V and 7 bases at J, with 14 bases in the middle. The CDR3 has 13 amino acids. CDR3 sequence: CSAGGGPVGELFF. The CDR3 DNA reads TGCAGTGCTGGGGGGGGGCCGGTCGGGGAGCTGTTTTTT.

The table lists this clonotype with a few counts. The genes are TRBV7-2 and TRBJ2-2; 13 positions agree with TRBD2. The CDR3 is 16 amino acids. With 6 bases clipped from V and 2 bases from J, the junction kept 3 bases outside the gene matches. Germline V CDR1 and CDR2: SGHTA, FQGNSA. In DNA form, the CDR3 reads TGTGCCAGCAGTGGACTAGCGGGGGACAACACCGGGGAGCTGTTTTTT. It is translated as CASSGLAGDNTGELFF.

This chain connects TRBV4-1 to TRBJ1-1; D perhaps matches TRBD1 (5 bases). V lost 3 bases and J 5 bases, leaving 19 bases between the germline ends. Per germline, CDR1 MGHRA and CDR2 YSYEKL. The CDR3 has 16 residues. The CDR3: CASSQDELRGWTEAFF. The CDR3 nucleotides read TGCGCCAGCAGCCAGGACGAACTTAGGGGATGGACTGAAGCTTTCTTT.

This clonotype was counted many times. Compared with germline, one end of the junction differs, possibly owing to a read error. The CDR3 region is CASSFTGDTEAFF. CDR3 nucleotides: TGTGCCAGCAGTTTTACAGGGGACACTGAAGCTTTCTTT. The rearrangement joins TRBV5-1 to TRBJ1-1, with 7 positions matching TRBD1. The CDR3 covers 13 residues. Looked up from germline, CDR1 is SGHRS and CDR2 is YFSETQ.

The chain has TRBV12-3 or TRBV12-4 and TRBJ2-3; D might be TRBD2 (5 bases). This CDR3 has 15 amino acids. Trimming removed 6 bases from V and 7 bases from J, with 20 bases in between. The CDR3 nucleotides are TGTGCCAGCAGCATCGGACTTAACTTCGATCATACGCAGTATTTT. It codes for CASSIGLNFDHTQYF.

At least ten counts were recorded for this clonotype. The chain has TRBV27 and TRBJ2-2; D remains ambiguous. CDR1 is MNHEY, CDR2 SMNVEV, per germline (reference sequence). The length of the CDR3 is 12 residues. V lost 3 bases and J 6 bases, leaving 5 bases between the germline ends. CDR3 in amino acids: CASSFSAGELFF. The CDR3 DNA reads as TGTGCCAGCAGTTTTTCCGCCGGGGAGCTGTTTTTT.

The chain uses TRBV15 and TRBJ2-7; 8 bases agree with TRBD1. J lost 0 bases, V lost 10 bases, and 8 bases had no gene match. This CDR3 is 14 amino acids long. CDR1 is LNHNV, CDR2 YYDKDF, per germline (reference sequence). The DNA for the CDR3 is TGTGCCAACCGTCAGGGGGCAGCCTCCTACGAGCAGTACTTC. Translated, it gives CANRQGAASYEQYF.